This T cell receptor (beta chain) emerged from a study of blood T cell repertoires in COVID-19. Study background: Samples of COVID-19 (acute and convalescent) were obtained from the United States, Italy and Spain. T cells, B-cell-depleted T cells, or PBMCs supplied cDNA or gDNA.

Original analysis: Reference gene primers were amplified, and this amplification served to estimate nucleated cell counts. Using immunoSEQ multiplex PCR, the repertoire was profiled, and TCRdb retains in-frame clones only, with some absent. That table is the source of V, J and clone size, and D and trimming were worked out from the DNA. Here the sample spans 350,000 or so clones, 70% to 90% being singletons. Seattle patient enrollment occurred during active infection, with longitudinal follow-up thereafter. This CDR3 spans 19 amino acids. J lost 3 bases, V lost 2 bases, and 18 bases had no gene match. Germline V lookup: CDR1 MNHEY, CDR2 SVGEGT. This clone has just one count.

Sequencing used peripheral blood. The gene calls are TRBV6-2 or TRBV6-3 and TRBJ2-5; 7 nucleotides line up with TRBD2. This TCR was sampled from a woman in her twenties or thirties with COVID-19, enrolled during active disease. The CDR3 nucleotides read TGTGCCAGCAGTTACCCGAAAGTACTAGCGAGAAGGAAGGAAGAGACCCAGTACTTC. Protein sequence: CASSYPKVLARRKEETQYF.